The 31 T cell receptor beta chains below come from one sample, sequenced in a study of OX40 agonist ivuxolimab in advanced cancers. This table comes from immunoSEQ multiplex PCR, and its TCRdb copy is limited to in-frame clones, with some not included. The table lists around 33,000 clones, around 84% of them singletons, with 2% to 3% in the top ten. The specimen was CD4+ or CD8+ T cells sorted from blood, collected in a trial of the OX40 agonist ivuxolimab. All receptors derive from an adult with an advanced solid tumor such as melanoma, head and neck, liver or kidney cancer.

The rearrangement uses TRBV11-2 and TRBJ1-3; D not certain. The CDR3 extends over 13 amino acids. CDR1 is SGHAT, CDR2 FQNNGV, per germline. The ends were cut back, 5 bases at V and 8 bases at J, with 13 bases in the middle. The CDR3 spells CASSPGLRDTIYF. The CDR3 nucleotides read TGTGCCAGCAGCCCCGGCTTGAGAGACACCATATATTTT.

This chain links TRBV15 with TRBJ2-3; D unclear. Germline V gives CDR1 LNHNV, CDR2 YYDKDF (reference sequence). The CDR3 contains 15 residues. Trimming pared 5 bases from V and 2 bases from J, leaving 14 bases between. The CDR3 DNA is TGTGCCACCAGCGGGCGGCACCCGGTCACAGATACGCAGTATTTT. This encodes CATSGRHPVTDTQYF. Using reference TRBV15 and TRBJ2-3 for the parts outside the CDR3, the full variable domain is DAMVIQNPRYQVTQFGKPVTLSCSQTLNHNVMYWYQQKSSQAPKLLFHYYDKDFNNEADTPDNFQSRRPNTSFCFLDIRSPGLGDTAMYLCATSGRHPVTDTQYFGPGTRLTVL.

This chain uses TRBV20-1 with TRBJ2-1; D remains ambiguous. This CDR3 spans 10 amino acids. The germline gives CDR1 DFQATT, CDR2 SNEGSKA (reference sequence). The ends were cut back, 6 bases at V and 7 bases at J, with 7 bases in the middle. The CDR3: CSATMNEQFF. As DNA, the CDR3 is TGCAGTGCCACAATGAATGAGCAGTTCTTC.

The chain recombines TRBV2 with TRBJ2-5, with 8 bases lining up with TRBD2. The CDR3 length is 14 residues. J gave up 7 bases and V 4 bases, and 8 bases lay outside the gene matches. The germline V gene encodes CDR1 SNHLY and CDR2 FYNNEI. The CDR3 region is CASSGATSGRTQYF. The CDR3 region has the DNA TGTGCCAGCAGTGGAGCTACAAGCGGGAGGACCCAGTACTTC.

This rearrangement joins TRBV28 to TRBJ1-2, with 9 bases lining up with TRBD1. CDR3 length: 15 residues. Germline V gene sequence: CDR1 MDHEN, CDR2 SYDVKM. Trimming took 6 bases from V and 1 from J; bases not matched to a gene: 6. The CDR3 spells CASRLNRGLNYGYTF. In nucleotides, the CDR3 is TGTGCCAGCAGGCTCAACAGGGGGCTTAACTATGGCTACACCTTC.

This rearrangement joins TRBV28 to TRBJ1-5; D possibly corresponds to TRBD1 (5 bases). The CDR3 covers 16 residues. V dropped 7 bases and J dropped 7 bases, with 23 bases sitting between them. Germline CDR1 MDHEN, CDR2 SYDVKM. The CDR3 here is CASNPTPAQGRQPQHF. CDR3 bases: TGTGCCAGCAACCCTACTCCGGCGCAGGGACGACAGCCCCAGCATTTT.

The chain recombines TRBV4-1 with TRBJ1-4, with TRBD1 identical over 7 bases. With V trimmed by 2 bases and J by 8 bases, 8 bases remained unmatched. CDR1 is MGHRA, CDR2 YSYEKL, per germline. This CDR3 is built from 15 residues. The CDR3 coding sequence is TGCGCCAGCAGCCAACCGACAGGGTTAAACGAAAAACTGTTTTTT. Translation gives CASSQPTGLNEKLFF.

The V gene is TRBV10-3, the J gene TRBJ1-1, with 9 bases identical to TRBD1. The trim removed 3 bases at V and 6 bases at J, leaving 8 bases unmatched. The CDR3 length is 15 residues. Germline V CDR1 and CDR2: ENHRY, SYGVKD. CDR3 in DNA: TGTGCCATCAGTGAATCAGGACAGGGGAGGGCTGAAGCTTTCTTT. It is translated as CAISESGQGRAEAFF.

This clone was detected only a few times. The chain employs TRBV5-6 and TRBJ1-1; weak D call: TRBD1 (5 bases). Germline V gene lookup returns CDR1 SGHDT and CDR2 YYEEEE. CDR3 length: 15 residues. The V and J ends lost 5 bases and 6 bases respectively, with 20 bases between them. The CDR3: CASSSLTGFYPEAFF. For the CDR3, the DNA is TGTGCCAGCAGTTCGCTAACAGGTTTCTATCCTGAAGCTTTCTTT.

This clone appeared a single time. The V and J genes are TRBV15 and TRBJ1-1; D is possibly TRBD1 (6 bases). Germline loops: CDR1 LNHNV, CDR2 YYDKDF (reference sequence). This CDR3 is 15 amino acids long. Trimming removed 1 base at V and 5 bases at J, with 14 bases between. For the CDR3, the DNA is TGTGCCACCAGCAGAGGGGAGGGGGGATTAACTGAAGCTTTCTTT. This encodes CATSRGEGGLTEAFF.

The chain uses TRBV19 and TRBJ2-7; D is possibly TRBD1 (6 bases). V was cut by 3 bases and J by 3 bases, with 15 bases left in between. Germline V gives CDR1 LNHDA, CDR2 SQIVND (reference sequence). The CDR3 is made up of 15 amino acids. The CDR3, as DNA: TGTGCCAGTAGTATTAGGGCAGGGGAAGGCTACGAGCAGTACTTC. It codes for CASSIRAGEGYEQYF.

The chain links TRBV28 to TRBJ1-3; D perhaps matches TRBD1 (6 bases). The germline gives CDR1 MDHEN, CDR2 SYDVKM. The CDR3 runs to 15 residues. With 1 base removed from V and 4 bases from J, the gap between germline ends came to 11 bases. The CDR3 protein is CASSLSGVRGNTIYF. The CDR3 nucleotides are TGTGCCAGCAGTTTATCAGGGGTTAGAGGAAACACCATATATTTT. The whole variable domain, filled in from reference TRBV28 and TRBJ1-3, reads DVKVTQSSRYLVKRTGEKVFLECVQDMDHENMFWYRQDPGLGLRLIYFSYDVKMKEKGDIPEGYSVSREKKERFSLILESASTNQTSMYLCASSLSGVRGNTIYFGEGSWLTVV.

This rearrangement joins TRBV5-5 to TRBJ1-1, with D perhaps matching TRBD1 (5 bases). In germline, CDR1 is SGHKS, CDR2 YYEKEE (reference sequence). Between the trimmed V and J ends, which lost 2 bases and 5 bases, there was a span of 13 bases. The CDR3 sequence is 14 residues long. The CDR3 bases are TGTGCCAGCAGCTTTCAAGGGGCGGGAACTGAAGCTTTCTTT. Protein product: CASSFQGAGTEAFF.

The genes are TRBV7-2 and TRBJ2-1; D possibly corresponds to TRBD2 (5 bases). The germline V gene encodes CDR1 SGHTA and CDR2 FQGNSA. The CDR3 extends over 13 amino acids. The germline V and J ends were trimmed by 3 bases and 9 bases, with 12 bases remaining between them. In DNA form, the CDR3 reads TGTGCCAGCAGCTTTAATCCCGCGGGTGAGCAGTTCTTC. Translation: CASSFNPAGEQFF.

The rearrangement links TRBV5-4 to TRBJ1-2; 9 nucleotides match TRBD1. This CDR3 comprises 15 residues. Germline trimming cut 6 bases from V and 2 bases from J; bases unmatched to any gene: 8. Germline V gene data show CDR1 as SGHNT and CDR2 as YYREEE (reference sequence). The chain's CDR3 is CASTSGTGRNYGYTF. The CDR3 bases are TGTGCCAGCACCTCTGGGACAGGGCGAAACTATGGCTACACCTTC.

The chain is built from TRBV5-1 and TRBJ2-5, with 10 bases matching TRBD1. Germline V gene lookup returns CDR1 SGHRS and CDR2 YFSETQ. The ends lost 1 base at V and 5 bases at J; junction bases unmatched: 5. The CDR3 is made up of 15 amino acids. This chain's CDR3 is CASSLSGTGEETQYF. In DNA form, the CDR3 reads TGCGCCAGCAGCTTGTCTGGGACAGGGGAGGAGACCCAGTACTTC. The full variable domain, rest sourced from reference TRBV5-1 and TRBJ2-5, is KAGVTQTPRYLIKTRGQQVTLSCSPISGHRSVSWYQQTPGQGLQFLFEYFSETQRNKGNFPGRFSGRQFSNSRSEMNVSTLELGDSALYLCASSLSGTGEETQYFGPGTRLLVL.

The rearrangement uses TRBV5-1 and TRBJ1-1; D perhaps matches TRBD1 (5 bases). This CDR3 contains 14 residues. Germline V gene lookup returns CDR1 SGHRS and CDR2 YFSETQ. Trimming removed 0 bases at V and 1 base at J, with 7 bases between. CDR3 sequence reads: CASSLDGGNTEAFF. The CDR3 nucleotides are TGCGCCAGCAGCTTGGATGGGGGGAACACTGAAGCTTTCTTT.

This chain uses TRBV15 with TRBJ1-5; D is undetermined. This CDR3 contains 14 residues. Germline CDR1 is LNHNV and CDR2 is YYDKDF (reference sequence). V lost 0 bases and J 6 bases, leaving 9 bases between the germline ends. The CDR3, as DNA: TGTGCCACCAGCAGAGATCTGGGGAGTCAGCCCCAGCATTTT. This gives the protein CATSRDLGSQPQHF.

The chain employs TRBV6-6 and TRBJ1-5; weak D call: TRBD1 (5 bases). The germline CDR1 and CDR2 sequences are MNHNY and SVGAGI (reference sequence). Trimming removed 5 bases from V and 5 bases from J, with 13 bases in between. This CDR3 contains 14 residues. In nucleotides, the CDR3 is TGTGCCAGCAGTGGCGGGACGGTGGATCAGCCCCAGCATTTT. Residues: CASSGGTVDQPQHF.

This clone was recorded only once. CDR3 region: CASSLAGQLTEAFF. CDR3 sequence (DNA): TGTGCCAGCAGCTTGGCCGGGCAGCTCACTGAAGCTTTCTTT. The gene calls are TRBV5-6 and TRBJ1-1; D not resolved. The CDR3 is 14 amino acids. Germline CDR1 reads SGHDT; CDR2 reads YYEEEE. Trimming cost V 0 bases and J 4 bases, with 10 bases left between them. Variable domain in full (rest from reference TRBV5-6 and TRBJ1-1): DAGVTQSPTHLIKTRGQQVTLRCSPKSGHDTVSWYQQALGQGPQFIFQYYEEEERQRGNFPDRFSGHQFPNYSSELNVNALLLGDSALYLCASSLAGQLTEAFFGQGTRLTVV.

The rearrangement joins TRBV12-5 to TRBJ1-4; D is undetermined. V was clipped by 7 bases and J by 10 bases, with 25 bases between them. Looked up from germline, CDR1 is LGHNT and CDR2 is FRNRAP. The CDR3 sequence is 16 residues long. The CDR3 DNA is TGTGCTAGTGCCCCTCCCCTCCAGGACGTGGGCATAAAACTGTTTTTT. Its translation: CASAPPLQDVGIKLFF.

This clone was seen just once. J is TRBJ2-1 and V is TRBV19; D gene uncertain. The CDR3 has 15 amino acids. Trimming left V 3 bases short and J 0 bases short, with 9 bases between. CDR1 LNHDA and CDR2 SQIVND come from the germline V gene (reference sequence). Here the CDR3 DNA reads TGTGCCAGTAGTATTGGAACCAGCTCCTACAATGAGCAGTTCTTC. Its translation: CASSIGTSSYNEQFF. Supplemented by reference TRBV19 and TRBJ2-1, the full variable domain reads DGGITQSPKYLFRKEGQNVTLSCEQNLNHDAMYWYRQDPGQGLRLIYYSQIVNDFQKGDIAEGYSVSREKKESFPLTVTSAQKNPTAFYLCASSIGTSSYNEQFFGPGTRLTVL.

V is TRBV19 and J is TRBJ1-1; the match to TRBD1 covers 8 bases. CDR3 length: 16 residues. CDR1 LNHDA and CDR2 SQIVND come from the germline V gene (reference sequence). Germline trimming cut 8 bases from V and 4 bases from J; bases unmatched to any gene: 15. The CDR3: CASGGTGRGLGTEAFF. In DNA form, the CDR3 reads TGTGCCAGTGGAGGGACAGGTAGAGGTCTCGGCACTGAAGCTTTCTTT.

The rearrangement joins TRBV18 to TRBJ1-1; 7 positions match TRBD1. The CDR3 loop spans 14 amino acids. V dropped 6 bases and J dropped 0; count of bases not matched to a gene: 4. From germline, CDR1 is KGHSH and CDR2 LQKENI. The CDR3 DNA follows: TGTGCCAGCTCGTCGGGACAGTTGAACACTGAAGCTTTCTTT. Translating it yields CASSSGQLNTEAFF.

V gene TRBV9 combines with J gene TRBJ1-5; tentatively, D is TRBD1 (6 bases). The CDR3 has 15 residues. Germline assignment: CDR1 SGDLS and CDR2 YYNGEE. The V and J ends lost 4 bases and 11 bases respectively, with 22 bases between them. The chain's CDR3 is CASSPDPGGQKAQHF. The CDR3 coding sequence is TGTGCCAGCAGCCCAGACCCGGGGGGCCAGAAGGCCCAGCATTTT.

The chain recombines TRBV27 with TRBJ2-7, with 8 positions matching TRBD1. V trimming: 6 bases; J trimming: 2 bases; junction bases outside the gene matches: 12. Germline CDR1 is MNHEY and CDR2 is SMNVEV (reference sequence). This CDR3 region has 16 residues. The CDR3 bases are TGTGCCAGCAGGACCTCACGGACAGGGCAGACCTACGAGCAGTACTTC. Its protein product is CASRTSRTGQTYEQYF.

The chain couples TRBV5-6 to TRBJ1-5, with D possibly matching TRBD1 (5 bases). With 1 base removed from V and 2 bases from J, the gap between germline ends came to 16 bases. Germline values: CDR1 SGHDT, CDR2 YYEEEE. CDR3 length: 17 amino acids. The DNA for the CDR3 is TGTGCCAGCAGCTTGACGGCAGGGAGTTTCGGCAATCAGCCCCAGCATTTT. It specifies CASSLTAGSFGNQPQHF.

The chain uses TRBV2 and TRBJ1-2, with no clear D. Germline V gene lookup returns CDR1 SNHLY and CDR2 FYNNEI. The CDR3 is 11 amino acids. The V and J ends lost 6 bases and 7 bases respectively, with 9 bases between them. The CDR3 protein is CASRYAGGYTF. The DNA of the CDR3 is TGTGCCAGCAGATATGCGGGTGGCTACACCTTC.

The chain couples TRBV7-2 to TRBJ2-5; the D gene is possibly TRBD2 (5 bases). Germline CDR1 SGHTA, CDR2 FQGNSA. Trimming stripped 0 bases from V and 4 bases from J, with 9 bases between. CDR3 size: 14 residues. CDR3 in amino acids: CASSLARVSETQYF. The DNA of the CDR3 is TGTGCCAGCAGCTTAGCGAGGGTCTCAGAGACCCAGTACTTC.

The rearrangement uses TRBV6-5 and TRBJ2-1; D call uncertain. V dropped 5 bases and J dropped 7 bases, with 6 bases sitting between them. This CDR3 is 11 amino acids long. Germline CDR1 is MNHEY and CDR2 is SVGAGI. CDR3 in DNA: TGTGCCAGCAGTAACCTTAATGAGCAGTTCTTC. Encoded protein: CASSNLNEQFF.

J is TRBJ1-3 and V is TRBV9; D remains unclear. Trimming removed 2 bases from V and 0 bases from J, with 9 bases in between. The CDR3 spans 15 residues. Germline V CDR1 and CDR2: SGDLS, YYNGEE. The CDR3 DNA sequence: TGTGCCAGCAGCGTCGGACTCAGCTCTGGAAACACCATATATTTT. It encodes CASSVGLSSGNTIYF.